This TCR beta chain was sequenced during a study of T-cell memory formation after mild COVID-19 listed by TCRdb under 2021. About the investigation overall: TCR sequence clusters from the two donors were largely donor specific. In a couple of donors, T-cell clones that expanded and contracted after mild COVID-19 were tracked by sequencing TCRalpha and TCRbeta repertoires over time. The cohort was made up of two young adult volunteers, one female and one male, who were previously healthy. What the work shows at the level of the full study, not this receptor alone: SARS-CoV-2 specificity was not confirmed for the second-wave clones peaking on day 37. Contracting CD4+ clones appeared mostly in the CM and EM memory subsets, whereas CD8+ clones were enriched in EMRA. Clones that contracted from day 15 to 85 showed balanced CD4/CD8 phenotypes, whereas a second wave of clones that expanded from day 15 to 37 leaned towards CD4+. Only a couple of mild cases were covered in the study, and larger cohorts including severe cases with pre-infection samples were considered necessary. Some responding clones were found in pre-infection memory, which suggests that pre-existing cross-reactive memory T cells took part in the SARS-CoV-2 response.

These reads were obtained on an Illumina NovaSeq 6000. TCRalpha and TCRbeta cDNA libraries were constructed by 5'RACE with constant-segment primers, with sample barcodes and unique molecular identifiers being introduced. Trizol reagent was used to extract RNA from every sample. Library amplification was performed in two PCR steps, and a second sample barcode and Illumina TruSeq adapters were introduced in the second step. Sequencing of libraries was performed on an Illumina NovaSeq with 2 x 150 bp paired-end reads. In the source study's methods: Reads were demultiplexed and collapsed into UMI-guided consensus sequences with migec v1.2.7. Using mixcr v2.1.11, UMI consensuses were aligned to TRA and TRB V and J templates and then assembled into clonotypes. A clonotype was counted as expanded or contracted only when both edgeR and NoisET called the clonotype significant, with the noise models trained on biological replicates. edgeR calls used a false discovery rate-adjusted p below 0.01 and a log2 fold-change threshold of 1. As an exploratory analysis of dynamics, max-normalized trajectories of the 1000 most abundant clonotypes were examined by PCA with hierarchical clustering. The CD4 or CD8 phenotype of responding clones was assigned using the separately sequenced CD4+ and CD8+ repertoires. The public sequencing data were trimmed at Q25 with fastp and processed into clonotypes with MiXCR by TCRdb, which kept only in-frame beta chains. Each CDR3 protein appears once, grouped with its most common genes and DNA. Clone size and V and J calls follow TCRdb, not the original study. A total of 100,000 to 130,000 distinct CDR3 sequences appear in this sample, roughly an eighth of them only once. The ten largest clones represent around 40% of the sample.

Sequences DFQATT (CDR1) and SNEGSKA (CDR2) are obtained from the germline V gene (reference sequence). Spanning cysteine to phenylalanine, the CDR3 consists of 14 amino acids. The kept DNA is CDR3 alone, 42 bases in frame from the first base. From V the trimming removes 7 bases and from J it removes 7 bases, while the gene matches leave 9 bases of the junction unaccounted for. This clonotype was picked up many times. Its antigen target is currently unknown. Base-call qualities are not available, and no considerably larger clone is one nucleotide away. Ficoll-Paque density gradient centrifugation was the method used to isolate PBMCs.

The TCR originated in a man between 18 and 35 years old who had mild COVID-19 (a few samples of this study predate the infection). The sample titles of this study are shuffled in the database, so cell type and time point are left out; the donor was told from shared clones. The chain is made from TRBV20-1 and TRBJ2-3; TRBD2 matches 12 bases in the middle. Sequencing was carried out using PBMCs or a T cell subset sorted from them (not recorded which). The CDR3 has the sequence CSGTLAGGGNTQYF. In nucleotide form, the sequence is TGCAGTGGAACACTAGCGGGGGGAGGGAATACGCAGTATTTT.